Below are 18 T cell receptor beta chains sequenced from a single sample in a study of blood T cell repertoires in COVID-19. Produced via immunoSEQ multiplex PCR; TCRdb's table is partial and in-frame only. The sample consists of over 25,000 clones, 70% to 90% of them appearing once. The sequenced sample consisted of peripheral blood. These receptors originate from a man older than 75 with active COVID-19.

This chain joins TRBV24-1 and TRBJ2-3, with 9 bases identical to TRBD1. The CDR3 has 16 residues. The V gene's germline CDR1 is KGHDR and CDR2 SFDVKD. Trimming at V came to 2 bases and at J to 6 bases, leaving 8 bases not matched to a gene. CDR3 DNA: TGTGCCACCAGTGATTACAGGGGGCATGTTCTTGATACGCAGTATTTT. As protein: CATSDYRGHVLDTQYF.

CDR3 in DNA: TGTGCCAGTAGTCTAGGGACTAGCGAGGGGACCCAGTACTTC. This translates into CASSLGTSEGTQYF. The gene calls are TRBV19 and TRBJ2-5, with 10 bases lining up with TRBD2. Germline V gene data show CDR1 as LNHDA and CDR2 as SQIVND (reference sequence). The J segment lost 7 bases and the V segment lost 5 bases, leaving 7 bases of the junction unmatched. The CDR3 length is 14 residues. The full variable domain, completed using reference TRBV19 and TRBJ2-5, is DGGITQSPKYLFRKEGQNVTLSCEQNLNHDAMYWYRQDPGQGLRLIYYSQIVNDFQKGDIAEGYSVSREKKESFPLTVTSAQKNPTAFYLCASSLGTSEGTQYFGPGTRLLVL.

V gene TRBV5-4 combines with J gene TRBJ2-1; 7 nucleotides agree with TRBD1. V lost 4 bases to trimming and J lost 4 bases; unmatched junction nucleotides: 2. This CDR3 is 13 amino acids long. Germline V gene data show CDR1 as SGHNT and CDR2 as YYREEE (reference sequence). In DNA form, the CDR3 reads TGTGCCAGCAGCCCGGGACAGTACAATGAGCAGTTCTTC. It yields the protein CASSPGQYNEQFF.

V gene TRBV19 combines with J gene TRBJ1-4, with 7 positions matching TRBD1. CDR1 and CDR2 from the germline V gene are LNHDA and SQIVND (reference sequence). V shed 10 bases, J shed 6 bases, and the junction held 2 bases outside the gene matches. The CDR3 is 11 amino acids. The DNA of the CDR3 is TGTGCCACCACAGGGGATGAAAAACTGTTTTTT. It translates to CATTGDEKLFF.

V gene TRBV10-3 combines with J gene TRBJ1-6; D gene unclear. Germline-derived CDR1 and CDR2 are ENHRY and SYGVKD. Trimming removed 2 bases at V and 11 bases at J, with 19 bases between. The CDR3 loop spans 16 amino acids. CDR3 in DNA: TGTGCCATCAGTGAGATGCTTTCGGAGCAAGGCCCACCCCTCCACTTT. Protein: CAISEMLSEQGPPLHF.

This clone came up a few times. This sequence joins TRBV2 and TRBJ2-5, with 11 bases lining up with TRBD2. The length of the CDR3 is 16 residues. Per the germline V gene, CDR1 is SNHLY and CDR2 is FYNNEI. J lost 4 bases, V lost 5 bases, and 9 bases had no gene match. CDR3 coding DNA: TGTGCCAGCAGTTTGTATAGCGGGGGGGCGGGAGAGACCCAGTACTTC. Translated: CASSLYSGGAGETQYF.

The chain is built from TRBV12-3 or TRBV12-4 and TRBJ1-4; D gene ambiguous. The V and J ends lost 7 bases and 7 bases respectively, with 13 bases between them. The CDR3 consists of 13 residues. CDR3 sequence (DNA): TGTGCCAGCACCCCGCGAGGGAGTGAAAAACTGTTTTTT. Protein product: CASTPRGSEKLFF.

The table lists this clone with a few counts. The V call is TRBV28, the J call TRBJ2-7; D is possibly TRBD1 (6 bases). Germline V lookup: CDR1 MDHEN, CDR2 SYDVKM. The CDR3 has 15 residues. The ends were cut back, 2 bases at V and 5 bases at J, with 16 bases in the middle. CDR3 nucleotide sequence: TGTGCCAGCAGTTTAGGGACACCCTTTTGGAACGAGCAGTACTTC. Translated: CASSLGTPFWNEQYF.

Regarding this clone: The identical CDR3 is also encoded by other nucleotide sequences in the sample. This chain joins TRBV20-1 and TRBJ2-7, with D uncertain. Germline CDR1 DFQATT, CDR2 SNEGSKA (reference sequence). V lost 3 bases and J 5 bases, leaving 8 bases between the germline ends. CDR3 size: 11 residues. CDR3 DNA: TGCAGTGCTAGTTCTGGGCACGAGCAGTACTTC. This codes for CSASSGHEQYF.

This clone was seen only once. The chain couples TRBV12-3 or TRBV12-4 to TRBJ2-2, with D unresolved. Trimming shortened V by 9 bases and J by 6 bases, and 5 bases separated the two germline ends. This CDR3 has 10 residues. CDR3 DNA: TGTGCCAGTCCCTCCGGGGAGCTGTTTTTT. As protein: CASPSGELFF.

This chain uses TRBV4-2 with TRBJ2-2; D possibly corresponds to TRBD2 (7 bases). The V end was cut by 0 bases, the J end by 6 bases, with 23 bases between. The CDR3 sequence is 19 residues long. Germline CDR1 is LGHNA and CDR2 is YNFKEQ. The CDR3 loop is CASSQDYLGGGAAAGELFF. CDR3 coding DNA: TGTGCCAGCAGCCAAGATTATCTAGGAGGGGGGGCCGCGGCCGGGGAGCTGTTTTTT.

Details on this clone: Additional DNA sequences in this sample encode the identical CDR3. The genes are TRBV7-2 and TRBJ1-2; no firm D call. Deletions cut 2 bases from V and 2 bases from J, with 9 bases between. The CDR3 runs 14 residues. Germline assignment: CDR1 SGHTA and CDR2 FQGNSA. CDR3: CASSLSRGNYGYTF. DNA of the CDR3: TGTGCCAGCAGCTTATCCCGCGGAAACTATGGCTACACCTTC.

In this sample, this clone turned up once. This chain connects TRBV5-6 to TRBJ2-5; TRBD1 agrees at 8 bases. V was pared by 9 bases and J by 5 bases, with 21 bases of the junction left unmatched. The germline gives CDR1 SGHDT, CDR2 YYEEEE. This CDR3 spans 17 amino acids. The CDR3 coding sequence is TGTGCCACCTCCCTTACGTCAGGGGGCATCCCCTCGGAGACCCAGTACTTC. Translated, it gives CATSLTSGGIPSETQYF.

The chain is built from TRBV19 and TRBJ2-5; D unresolved. With 8 bases removed from V and 7 bases from J, the gap between germline ends came to 11 bases. Germline V lookup: CDR1 LNHDA, CDR2 SQIVND (reference sequence). The CDR3 contains 11 residues. The DNA for the CDR3 is TGTGCCAGTGGCCACGTTGGGACCCAGTACTTC. Encoded protein: CASGHVGTQYF.

The chain is built from TRBV6-5 and TRBJ1-2; no firm D call. The CDR3 runs to 14 residues. Trimming removed 0 bases from V and 8 bases from J, with 13 bases in between. CDR1 is MNHEY, CDR2 SVGAGI, per germline. The CDR3 nucleotides are TGTGCCAGCAGTTACTCGCGCGGTTGGTTAGGCTACACCTTC. As protein: CASSYSRGWLGYTF.

The V call is TRBV5-6, the J call TRBJ1-5; D gene unclear. The germline V gene encodes CDR1 SGHDT and CDR2 YYEEEE. V lost 0 bases to trimming and J lost 0 bases, with 7 bases between them. The CDR3 consists of 15 residues. The CDR3 sequence: CASSLGGPSNQPQHF. Written as DNA, the CDR3 is TGTGCCAGCAGCTTGGGAGGCCCTAGCAATCAGCCCCAGCATTTT.

The chain couples TRBV5-1 to TRBJ1-2; 9 bases are a match to TRBD1. The trim removed 2 bases at V and 8 bases at J, leaving 4 bases unmatched. The CDR3 length is 13 residues. Germline V gene data show CDR1 as SGHRS and CDR2 as YFSETQ. CDR3 DNA sequence: TGCGCCAGCAGCTTACAGGGGGCTGAGGGCTACACCTTC. It specifies CASSLQGAEGYTF.

This chain links TRBV2 with TRBJ1-4; TRBD1 matches 8 bases. The J segment lost 3 bases and the V segment lost 10 bases, leaving 4 bases of the junction unmatched. The germline V gene has CDR1 SNHLY and CDR2 FYNNEI. CDR3 length: 13 residues. In DNA, the CDR3 is TGTGCCATCCAGGGGGCACCTAATGAAAAACTGTTTTTT. Protein product: CAIQGAPNEKLFF.